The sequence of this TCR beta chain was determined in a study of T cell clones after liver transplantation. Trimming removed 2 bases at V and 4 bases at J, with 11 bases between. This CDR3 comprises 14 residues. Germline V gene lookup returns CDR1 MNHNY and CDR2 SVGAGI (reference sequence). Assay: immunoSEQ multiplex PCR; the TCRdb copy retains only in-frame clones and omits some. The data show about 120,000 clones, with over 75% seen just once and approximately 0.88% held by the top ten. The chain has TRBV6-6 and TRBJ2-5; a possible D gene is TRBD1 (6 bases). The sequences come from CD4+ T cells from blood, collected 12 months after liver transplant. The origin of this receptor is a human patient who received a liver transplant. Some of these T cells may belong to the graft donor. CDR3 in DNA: TGTGCCAGCAGTTACGGGGGCGCGTCAGAGACCCAGTACTTC. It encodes CASSYGGASETQYF.